These 21 T cell receptor beta chains share one sample of origin, sequenced in a study of OX40 agonist ivuxolimab in advanced cancers. The data were produced by immunoSEQ multiplex PCR, yet TCRdb's version contains in-frame clones alone and is incomplete. The sample holds about 110,000 clones; around 93% are singletons and the top ten take roughly 0.66%. Sequenced here: CD4+ or CD8+ T cells sorted from blood, sampled in a trial of the OX40 agonist ivuxolimab. The receptors shown here come from an adult with an advanced solid tumor such as melanoma, head and neck, liver or kidney cancer.

CDR3 DNA: TGTGCCAGCAGCTTATCAGGGAGTTCCTCGAGCTCCTATAATTCACCCCTCCACTTT. It yields the protein CASSLSGSSSSSYNSPLHF. This rearrangement joins TRBV13 to TRBJ1-6; possible D gene TRBD1, 5 bases. Germline lookup yields CDR1 PRHDT and CDR2 FYEKMQ (reference sequence). With 2 bases removed from V and 0 bases from J, the gap between germline ends came to 17 bases. CDR3 length equals 19 residues.

The CDR3 nucleotides are TGTGCCATCAGTGCCCCGGGCGGCGGGGCGTACAATGAGCAGTTCTTC. Translating it yields CAISAPGGGAYNEQFF. The chain is built from TRBV10-3 and TRBJ2-1; D possibly corresponds to TRBD2 (6 bases). This CDR3 spans 16 amino acids. V was shortened by 4 bases and J by 4 bases, with 17 bases between the two germline ends. CDR1 and CDR2 from the germline V gene are ENHRY and SYGVKD.

This clone appeared a single time. The chain employs TRBV30 and TRBJ1-6; the D gene is possibly TRBD1 (6 bases). The V gene's germline CDR1 is GTSNPN and CDR2 SVGIG (reference sequence). The length of the CDR3 is 16 residues. V lost 2 bases to trimming and J lost 0 bases, with 11 bases between them. CDR3 DNA: TGTGCCTGGAGTCAACAGGGAGCCTCCTATAATTCACCCCTCCACTTT. It translates to CAWSQQGASYNSPLHF. The whole variable domain, remainder taken from reference TRBV30 and TRBJ1-6, is SQTIHQWPATLVQPVGSPLSLECTVEGTSNPNLYWYRQAAGRGLQLLFYSVGIGQISSEVPQNLSASRPQDRQFILSSKKLLLSDSGFYLCAWSQQGASYNSPLHFGNGTRLTVT.

This clone occurred once. The rearrangement links TRBV6-6 to TRBJ1-5, with TRBD1 matching 9 bases. Germline CDR1 MNHNY, CDR2 SVGAGI (reference sequence). This CDR3 spans 13 amino acids. Germline trimming cut 7 bases from V and 7 bases from J; bases unmatched to any gene: 5. CDR3 sequence (DNA): TGTGCCAGCAAACCGGGACAGGGACAGCCCCAGCATTTT. Residues: CASKPGQGQPQHF.

The rearrangement uses TRBV2 and TRBJ2-7, with 8 bases matching TRBD2. The CDR3 is 13 residues long. Germline V gene sequence: CDR1 SNHLY, CDR2 FYNNEI. V shed 6 bases, J shed 0 bases, and the junction held 1 base outside the gene matches. In nucleotides, the CDR3 is TGTGCCAGCAGCGGACTAGCCTCCTACGAGCAGTACTTC. It translates to CASSGLASYEQYF.

The rearrangement links TRBV6-4 to TRBJ1-2; 8 bases align to TRBD1. CDR3 length: 14 residues. Germline loops: CDR1 MRHNA, CDR2 SNTAGT. Trimming at V came to 0 bases and at J to 7 bases, leaving 4 bases not matched to a gene. Written as DNA, the CDR3 is TGTGCCAGCAGTGACTCGACAGGGGTTCGTGGCTACACCTTC. It translates to CASSDSTGVRGYTF.

The V and J genes are TRBV2 and TRBJ2-3, with D possibly matching TRBD2 (6 bases). V gave up 11 bases and J gave up 4 bases, with 16 bases separating them. Germline lookup yields CDR1 SNHLY and CDR2 FYNNEI. The CDR3 loop spans 13 amino acids. The CDR3 protein is CAGGGGASDTQYF. As DNA, the CDR3 is TGTGCCGGGGGTGGCGGGGCCTCAGATACGCAGTATTTT.

The V and J genes are TRBV18 and TRBJ1-2; 7 bases are shared with TRBD1. The CDR3 runs 14 residues. Germline V gene data show CDR1 as KGHSH and CDR2 as LQKENI. Trimming cost V 5 bases and J 6 bases; bases outside gene matches: 9. CDR3 loop: CASSTYRDSDGYTF. DNA of the CDR3: TGTGCCAGCTCAACCTACCGGGACAGTGATGGCTACACCTTC. The variable domain in full, completed from reference TRBV18 and TRBJ1-2, reads NAGVMQNPRHLVRRRGQEARLRCSPMKGHSHVYWYRQLPEEGLKFMVYLQKENIIDESGMPKERFSAEFPKEGPSILRIQQVVRGDSAAYFCASSTYRDSDGYTFGSGTRLTVV.

This chain joins TRBV28 and TRBJ1-5, with 9 positions matching TRBD1. Germline V gene lookup returns CDR1 MDHEN and CDR2 SYDVKM. This CDR3 is built from 17 residues. The V and J ends lost 5 bases and 2 bases, in that order; junction bases with no gene match: 10. The CDR3 sequence is CASSPQQGARGNQPQHF. The CDR3 DNA sequence: TGTGCCAGCAGTCCCCAACAGGGGGCACGGGGCAATCAGCCCCAGCATTTT.

V usage is TRBV6-5 and J usage is TRBJ2-3; D may be TRBD2 (5 bases). With 2 bases removed from V and 0 bases from J, the gap between germline ends came to 12 bases. The CDR3 runs to 16 residues. The germline gives CDR1 MNHEY, CDR2 SVGAGI. The CDR3 sequence: CASSYPTGGSTDTQYF. The DNA for the CDR3 is TGTGCCAGCAGTTACCCGACCGGAGGTAGCACAGATACGCAGTATTTT.

The genes are TRBV5-1 and TRBJ1-4; the D gene is possibly TRBD1 (6 bases). With 0 bases removed from V and 2 bases from J, the gap between germline ends came to 17 bases. There are 18 residues in the CDR3. The V gene's germline CDR1 is SGHRS and CDR2 YFSETQ. The CDR3 here is CASSLGTVLLGTNEKLFF. The CDR3 bases are TGCGCCAGCAGCTTGGGGACAGTTTTGCTTGGTACTAATGAAAAACTGTTTTTT.

The V gene is TRBV25-1, the J gene TRBJ2-1; 12 positions agree with TRBD2. V lost 2 bases and J lost 10; bases outside the gene matches: 6. CDR1 is MGHDK and CDR2 is SYGVNS in the germline V gene. This CDR3 has 15 residues. The CDR3 region has the DNA TGTGCCAGCAGTGAAACTAGCGGGAGGCTGGGAGAGCAGTTCTTC. This gives the protein CASSETSGRLGEQFF.

This chain uses TRBV6-1 with TRBJ1-6, with TRBD1 matching 8 bases. CDR1 is MNHNS, CDR2 SASEGT, per germline. The length of the CDR3 is 14 residues. V was pared by 5 bases and J by 9 bases, with 6 bases of the junction left unmatched. CDR3 DNA: TGTGCCAGCAGTCCTGACAGGGGTGTTTCACCCCTCCACTTT. It encodes CASSPDRGVSPLHF.

The chain is built from TRBV19 and TRBJ2-1, with 10 bases that match TRBD1. The CDR3 has 15 residues. V shed 7 bases, J shed 4 bases, and the junction held 7 bases outside the gene matches. The V gene's germline CDR1 is LNHDA and CDR2 SQIVND (reference sequence). CDR3 region: CASNEGQGGYNEQFF. CDR3 in DNA: TGTGCCAGTAACGAAGGACAGGGGGGTTACAATGAGCAGTTCTTC.

The chain employs TRBV18 and TRBJ2-7; D gene uncertain. The CDR3 sequence is 16 residues long. Germline CDR1 reads KGHSH; CDR2 reads LQKENI. Trimming cost V 5 bases and J 5 bases, with 22 bases left between them. The CDR3 region is CASSGGLAGRGDEQYF. In DNA form, the CDR3 reads TGTGCCAGCTCAGGTGGCCTCGCTGGCAGAGGTGACGAGCAGTACTTC. Looking up the rest from reference TRBV18 and TRBJ2-7 gives the full variable domain: NAGVMQNPRHLVRRRGQEARLRCSPMKGHSHVYWYRQLPEEGLKFMVYLQKENIIDESGMPKERFSAEFPKEGPSILRIQQVVRGDSAAYFCASSGGLAGRGDEQYFGPGTRLTVT.

The chain uses TRBV21-1 and TRBJ1-2; the D call in the table, TRBD1, was not verified against the DNA. TRBV21-1 corresponds to a pseudogene. The CDR3 consists of 18 residues. This CDR3 reads CASSNWTYRGRPDGGYTF. Here the CDR3 DNA reads TGTGCCAGCAGCAACTGGACGTACAGGGGGCGCCCCGATGGTGGCTACACCTTC.

This chain links TRBV6-1 with TRBJ2-7; perhaps TRBD1 as D (6 bases). V was pared by 7 bases and J by 6 bases, with 10 bases between. The CDR3 loop spans 11 amino acids. Germline CDR1 and CDR2: MNHNS and SASEGT. The CDR3 coding sequence is TGTGCCAGCAAAGGACAGCTCGAGCAGTACTTC. Translating it yields CASKGQLEQYF.

In its sample, this clone was seen a few times. As the CDR3 is not closed by the conserved phenylalanine or tryptophan, this likely results from a read error. The DNA is omitted, as the CDR3 cannot be located on it reliably, and the CDR3 follows TCRdb's listing. J is TRBJ1-1 and V is TRBV27. Germline assignment: CDR1 MNHEY and CDR2 SMNVEV (reference sequence). The CDR3 comprises 11 residues, both ends counted. The CDR3 here is CASSFDTVDAI.

V and J are TRBV5-8 and TRBJ1-4, with a weak D call TRBD1 (5 bases). This CDR3 spans 12 amino acids. Germline CDR1 and CDR2: SGHTS and YDEGEE. V gave up 3 bases and J gave up 7 bases, with 7 bases separating them. Written as DNA, the CDR3 is TGTGCCAGCAGCTCTGGGGGTGAAAAACTGTTTTTT. Its translation is CASSSGGEKLFF.

V usage is TRBV27 and J usage is TRBJ1-2, with a weak D call TRBD1 (6 bases). Trimming left V 3 bases short and J 6 bases short, with 14 bases between. The germline V gene has CDR1 MNHEY and CDR2 SMNVEV (reference sequence). The CDR3 is 14 amino acids. DNA for the CDR3: TGTGCCAGCAGTTTCTCAGGGGAAGGGGATGGCTACACCTTC. Its protein is CASSFSGEGDGYTF.

This chain links TRBV10-3 with TRBJ1-1; 10 bases are shared with TRBD1. This CDR3 region has 13 residues. With V trimmed by 6 bases and J by 3 bases, 1 base remained unmatched. The germline gives CDR1 ENHRY, CDR2 SYGVKD. DNA of the CDR3: TGTGCCATCAGCGGGACAGGGGACACTGAAGCTTTCTTT. Translating it yields CAISGTGDTEAFF.